This T cell receptor beta chain was sequenced during a study of cytomegalovirus exposure and HLA in healthy donors. 13 Jbeta primers and 60 Vbeta primers were used for the PCR. Clones were sequenced by immunoSEQ multiplex PCR, and TCRdb holds only the in-frame ones, with some missing. The sample has about 140,000 clones, 60% to 80% seen once. Findings and caveats of the study: High sensitivity and specificity were reportedly achieved when the classifier diagnosed cytomegalovirus status. Among CMV-associated TCR beta chains, most appeared HLA-restricted in a later analysis. TCR beta chain V- and J-gene trimming was linked, in a later analysis, to a missense variant in DCLRE1C.

Healthy donors of bone marrow made up the group. Note on this clone: The target antigen is unknown.

The CDR3 loop spans 13 amino acids. Germline assignment: CDR1 WNHNN and CDR2 SYGVQD (reference sequence). Trimming removed 2 bases at V and 2 bases at J, with 7 bases between. This sequence originates from a woman in her twenties or thirties in good health and CMV-seronegative. The sequenced sample was PBMCs. V gene TRBV10-1 combines with J gene TRBJ2-7; D is ambiguous. CDR3 sequence: CASSENPAYEQYF. CDR3 coding DNA: TGCGCCAGCAGTGAGAACCCGGCCTACGAGCAGTACTTC.